This T cell receptor (beta chain) was obtained from a study of cytomegalovirus exposure and HLA in healthy donors. Study-wide results and caveats: Researchers catalogued about 160 TCR beta chains as cytomegalovirus-associated.

The repertoire was sequenced with immunoSEQ multiplex PCR; TCRdb's copy has only in-frame clones and lacks some. The sample lists hundreds of thousands of clones; 86% were seen once. The CDR3 extends over 12 amino acids. The germline gives CDR1 MNHNY, CDR2 SVGAGI (reference sequence). V lost 8 bases, J lost 3 bases, and 10 bases lay in between. Comment on this clone: The antigen is not known.

This receptor was taken from a woman in her late teens or twenties in good health and CMV-seronegative. This chain connects TRBV6-6 to TRBJ1-2, with D hard to call. The specimen was PBMCs. The CDR3 loop reads CASLGSDYGYTF. In DNA, the CDR3 is TGTGCCAGCCTAGGTAGTGACTATGGCTACACCTTC.